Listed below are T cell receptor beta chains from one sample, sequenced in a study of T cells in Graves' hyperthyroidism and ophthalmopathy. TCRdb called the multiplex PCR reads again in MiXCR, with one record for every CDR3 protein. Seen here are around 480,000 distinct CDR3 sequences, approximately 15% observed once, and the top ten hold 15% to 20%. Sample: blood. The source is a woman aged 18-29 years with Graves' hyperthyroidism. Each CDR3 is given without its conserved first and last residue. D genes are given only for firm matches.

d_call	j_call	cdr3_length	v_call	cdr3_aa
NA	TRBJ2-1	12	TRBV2	ASKPLLVVYEQF
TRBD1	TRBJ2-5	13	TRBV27	ASSPDREYGETQY
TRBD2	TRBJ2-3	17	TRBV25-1	ASSDWGLAGGLISDTQY
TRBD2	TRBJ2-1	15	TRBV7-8	ASSLEGASGPYNEQF
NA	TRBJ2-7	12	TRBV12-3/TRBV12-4	ASSFGLDTYEQY
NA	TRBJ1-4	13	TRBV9	ASSVTTAEDEKLF
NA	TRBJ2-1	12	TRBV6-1	ASSGLPRGNEQF
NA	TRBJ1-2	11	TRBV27	ASSSPGRYGYT
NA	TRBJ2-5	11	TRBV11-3	ASSPPETETQY
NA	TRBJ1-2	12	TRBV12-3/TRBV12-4	ASSNTGILNGYT
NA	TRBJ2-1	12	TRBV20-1	SASGDSRYNEQF
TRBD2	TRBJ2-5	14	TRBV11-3	ASSTGTSGRQETQY
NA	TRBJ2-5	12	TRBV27	ASTSPLRGETQY
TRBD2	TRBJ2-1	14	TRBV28	ASTVWTSGSSDEQF
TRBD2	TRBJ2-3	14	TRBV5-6	ASSPVGTSETDTQY
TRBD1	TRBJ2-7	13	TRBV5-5	ASSFRDRGYREQY
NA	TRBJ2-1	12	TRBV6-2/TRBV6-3	ASSMLLGADEQF
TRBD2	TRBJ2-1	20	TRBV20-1	SARDWGPRRTSGSLEYNEQF
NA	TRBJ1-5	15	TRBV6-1	ASRVWQGPSSNQPQH
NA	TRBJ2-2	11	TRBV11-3	ASSFQRAPELF
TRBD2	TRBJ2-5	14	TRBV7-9	ASSLKAGRVAETQY
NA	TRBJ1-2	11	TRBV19	ASSIRQRHGYT
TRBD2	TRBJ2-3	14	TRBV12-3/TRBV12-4	ASTNPGTSGSISQY
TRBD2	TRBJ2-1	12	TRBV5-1	ASSQGLAGGEQF
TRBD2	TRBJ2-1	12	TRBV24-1	ATSGTSGLNEQF
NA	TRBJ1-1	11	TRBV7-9	ASSGRLGTEAF
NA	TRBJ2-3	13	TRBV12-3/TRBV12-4	ASSLAGGGPDTQY
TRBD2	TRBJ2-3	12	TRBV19	ASSAGAGTDTQY
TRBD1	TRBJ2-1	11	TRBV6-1	ASSTRQGAKEF
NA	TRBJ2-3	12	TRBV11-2	ASTVSGHTDTQY
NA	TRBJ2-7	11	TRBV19	ASSMALAYEQY
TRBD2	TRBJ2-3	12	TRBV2	ASSLAGVTDTQY
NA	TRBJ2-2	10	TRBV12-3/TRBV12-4	ATSGQAGELF
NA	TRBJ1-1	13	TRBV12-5	ASGPMTGFTTEAF
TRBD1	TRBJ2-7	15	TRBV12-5	ASGLLPPGQEPYEQY
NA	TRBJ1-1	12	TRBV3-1	ASSQEGGGSEAF
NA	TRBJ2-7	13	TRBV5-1	ASSPGLYSSYEQY
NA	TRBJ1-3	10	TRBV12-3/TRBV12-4	ASMSMGNTIY
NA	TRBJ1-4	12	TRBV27	ASSFGESNEKLF
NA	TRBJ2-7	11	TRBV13	ASSRENSYEQY
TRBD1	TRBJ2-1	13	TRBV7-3	ASSYTGDPYNEQF
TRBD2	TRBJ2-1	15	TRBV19	ASSLGTSRSSYNEQF
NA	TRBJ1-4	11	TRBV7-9	ASRLGGDEKLF
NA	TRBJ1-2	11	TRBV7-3	ASSLRSSGNRT
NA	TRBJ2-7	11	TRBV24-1	ATSGQDSYEQY
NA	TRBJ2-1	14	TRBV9	ASSVSGSSSYNEQF
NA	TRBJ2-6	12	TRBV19	ASTSGSGANVLT
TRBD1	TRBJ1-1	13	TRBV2	ASTVAGTGDTEAF
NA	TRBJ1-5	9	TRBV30	AWGPGQPQH
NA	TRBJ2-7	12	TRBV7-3	ASSPGPTAYEQY
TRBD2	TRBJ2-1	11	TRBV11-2	ASASGSGNEQF
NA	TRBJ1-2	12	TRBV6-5	ASSYTDRPYGYT
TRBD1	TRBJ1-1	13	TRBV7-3	ASSKTGGPSTEAF